The TCR beta chain described here comes from a study of spatial heterogeneity in lung cancer. In the study overall: Detection consistently yielded more beta chains than alpha chains. Each unique TCR and UMI combination was seen more than ten times on average in raw reads.

General observations from the study: There were more appearances of ubiquitous expanded tumor TCRs in blood at resection than at follow-up.

Time point specified: sample taken at primary tumor resection. Unsorted whole RNA of tumor, nontumor lung or frozen PBMC was sequenced. To note about this clonotype: Its antigen is currently unknown.

V lost 0 bases, J lost 7 bases, and 8 bases lay in between. The CDR3 is 13 residues long. The germline V gene has CDR1 SGHNT and CDR2 YYREEE (reference sequence). The presence of a unique molecular identifier marked each TCR cDNA molecule. TCRdb redid the calling of the 5' RACE reads with MiXCR, one entry per CDR3 protein. The sample has about 36,000 distinct CDR3 sequences; less than 5.5% are singletons. This TCR derives from a female donor with early-stage non-small cell lung cancer. The chain carries TRBV5-4 and TRBJ2-1; unclear D gene. Sample: PBMCs, taken at surgery. The CDR3 nucleotides are TGTGCCAGCAGCTTGGCGGTCGGTAATGAGCAGTTCTTC. Translated, it gives CASSLAVGNEQFF.